The clone carrying this T cell receptor beta chain was found a few times. The source of the sample is a study of blood T cells in healthy people across ages. The CDR3 spans 14 residues. V was shortened by 2 bases and J by 0 bases, with 7 bases between the two germline ends. For the second PCR, which ran for about 7 to 11 cycles, a sample-barcoded 5' primer and a J-beta primer mix were used. A single record per CDR3 protein comes from TCRdb applying MiXCR to the 5' RACE reads. The sample yields more than 800,000 distinct CDR3 sequences, under 55% seen once. The chain carries TRBV12-3 or TRBV12-4 and TRBJ2-5, with unresolved D. Sequencing was done on a sample of blood. This clonotype was sampled from a woman in her sixties in good health. In nucleotides, the CDR3 is TGTGCCAGCAGTTTATCTTTCAACCAAGAGACCCAGTACTTC. Translation: CASSLSFNQETQYF.